This T cell receptor (beta chain) was observed in a study of T cell responses to AZD1222 COVID-19 vaccine. Study-level findings and limits: Spike-specific TCR breadth and depth went up after people got two AZD1222 doses. Reports indicate that nearly half of spike-specific TCRs are directed at unmutated variant regions. Researchers took repertoire samples only after the peak T cell response had come. Baseline serostatus was positive in only a handful of AZD1222 recipients.

As regards this clone: What it binds is not known.

J gave up 7 bases and V 5 bases, and 13 bases lay outside the gene matches. The germline V gene has CDR1 LNHDA and CDR2 SQIVND (reference sequence). The CDR3 contains 16 residues. The data were produced by immunoSEQ multiplex PCR, yet TCRdb's version contains in-frame clones alone and is incomplete. The sample holds about 110,000 clones; 87% are singletons and the top ten take approximately 4.8%. Sequenced here: peripheral blood, sampled 28 days after the second AZD1222 dose. This clonotype was obtained from an adult who received the AZD1222 COVID-19 vaccine. The genes are TRBV19 and TRBJ1-5; 8 bases align to TRBD1. The CDR3 loop reads CASSETWTGRGQPQHF. DNA of the CDR3: TGTGCCAGTAGTGAGACGTGGACAGGGCGAGGGCAGCCCCAGCATTTT.